The entry below gives a single T cell receptor beta chain sequence along with its context. Its antigen is undetermined. This sample was included in a study of chemoradiotherapy in HPV16-positive cancers. Study details: Functional T-cell assays on two HPV16-positive patients' cells defined candidate HPV-specific clones and common TCR motifs. Broader study findings: Candidate HPV-specific clones and E7-related TCR motifs grew in tumor during treatment. HPV-specific T cells were functionally defined from only a couple of HPV16-positive patients.

Some clones are missing from TCRdb's copy, which holds only in-frame ones; the method was immunoSEQ multiplex PCR. The top ten hold 9% to 10% of the sample, which has about 2,000 clones, roughly 80% seen once. CDR1 is SNHLY, CDR2 FYNNEI, per germline. The CDR3 consists of 15 residues. V was pared by 6 bases and J by 5 bases, with 16 bases between. V and J are TRBV2 and TRBJ1-4; TRBD1 might be the D (5 bases). The sequence was collected from a human donor with HPV-associated anogenital cancer. The specimen comprised tumor tissue, sampled from a patient who underwent chemoradiotherapy. The CDR3 sequence is CASRGKGFLNEKLFF. In DNA, the CDR3 is TGTGCCAGCAGGGGGAAGGGGTTTCTGAATGAAAAACTGTTTTTT.